This T cell receptor beta chain was captured by sequencing in a study of blood T cells in healthy people across ages. Peripheral blood from each donor was collected in a volume of roughly 9.8 milliliters. Isolation recovered at least 7 million PBMCs from every sample. Overall study results and limits: Lack of knowledge of donor CMV status possibly confounded expanded clonotype changes. Naive and antigen-experienced cells could not be conclusively compared, given unsorted PBMCs.

Trimming took 3 bases from V and 3 from J, leaving 5 bases between them. This CDR3 contains 11 residues. CDR1 is DFQATT, CDR2 SNEGSKA, per germline (reference sequence). A few counts support this clonotype. Its antigen is not known. A J-beta primer mix and a sample-barcoded 5' primer were used in a second PCR of about 6 to 12 cycles. TCRdb itself ran the 5' RACE reads through MiXCR, one entry per CDR3 protein. The profile covers over 600,000 distinct CDR3 sequences, with 35% to 50% appearing a single time and around 30% taken by the ten largest. Sequencing was performed on blood. This receptor was identified in a man older than 75 in good health. This chain links TRBV20-1 with TRBJ2-5; unclear D gene. CDR3 coding DNA: TGCAGTGCTAGTCCTGAAGAGACCCAGTACTTC. This sequence encodes CSASPEETQYF.